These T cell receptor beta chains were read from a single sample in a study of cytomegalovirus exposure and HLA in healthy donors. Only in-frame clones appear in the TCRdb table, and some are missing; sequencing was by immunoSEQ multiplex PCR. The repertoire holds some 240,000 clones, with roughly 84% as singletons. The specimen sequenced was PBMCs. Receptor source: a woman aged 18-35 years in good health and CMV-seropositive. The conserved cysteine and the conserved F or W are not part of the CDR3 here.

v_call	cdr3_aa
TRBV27	ASSGGQGINYGYT
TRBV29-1	SVEEGQGVNEQF
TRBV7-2	ASSLVPGLSYGYT
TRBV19	ASSIVSGRTNTGELF
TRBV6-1	ASSDSPGLAGGGSYEQY
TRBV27	ASSLGYGEEQY
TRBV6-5	ASSYSNPGSNTEAF
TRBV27	ASSTGTGSYEQY
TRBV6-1	ASSPAELLSYEQY
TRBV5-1	ASSKGATNEKLF
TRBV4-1	ASSQEIKSQDEQY
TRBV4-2	ASSQEGSYQETQY
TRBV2	ASSDRAVSNQPQH
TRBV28	ASSLAGGPGRDTQY
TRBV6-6	ASSTLGGTEAF
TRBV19	ASSPLDREVYGYT
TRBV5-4	ASSWRGLEAF
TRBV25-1	ASSDPGRTYEQF
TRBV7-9	ASSLVGGGGGYT
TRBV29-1	SASQGGPDTQY
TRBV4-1	ASSRAGLGDTQY
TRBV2	ASSEATIGTGGSYNEQF
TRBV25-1	ASRTQGSNTEAF
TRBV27	ASSLSNGFSYEQY
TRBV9	ASSVDRRISGNTIY
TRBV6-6	ASSYRDRAYNEQF
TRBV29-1	SAVTGSGELF
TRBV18	ASSLTSGLFNEQF
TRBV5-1	ASSFRAGPNNEQF
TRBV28	ASSTPDRALFSGANVLT
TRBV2	ASSEGPRGTGGRGYT
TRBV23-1	ASSQSRGTQIWGAF
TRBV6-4	ASSDGLASEQY
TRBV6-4	ASSAQTGQPQH
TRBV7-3	ASSRERAGAGPVF
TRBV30	AWSVGRSTDTQY
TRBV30	AWRDAGGAVDTEAF
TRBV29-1	SVEPQQGVGEQY
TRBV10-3	AISGDSSSHGYT
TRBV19	ASSRFRTGTYEQY
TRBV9	ASSVRVSGNTIY
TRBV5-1	ASSLEPVETQY
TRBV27	ASRIAGATDTQY
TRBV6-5	ASSYSAGDEQF
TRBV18	ASSPYSGLAGQETQY
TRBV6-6	ASSYGGDYGYT
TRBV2	ASSLDRNTEAF
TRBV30	AWSLTGGNEQF
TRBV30	AWSPIAGLSYNEQF
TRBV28	ASSLGQYSYGYT
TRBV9	ASSVDGQLGWNYGYT
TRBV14	ASSPEPGSMNTEAF
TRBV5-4	AVGGTEGGYEQY
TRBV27	ASRDTGALNEKLF
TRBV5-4	AAGRPRGAEAF
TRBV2	ASSEPAGGEAF
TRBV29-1	SVEVLENTEAF